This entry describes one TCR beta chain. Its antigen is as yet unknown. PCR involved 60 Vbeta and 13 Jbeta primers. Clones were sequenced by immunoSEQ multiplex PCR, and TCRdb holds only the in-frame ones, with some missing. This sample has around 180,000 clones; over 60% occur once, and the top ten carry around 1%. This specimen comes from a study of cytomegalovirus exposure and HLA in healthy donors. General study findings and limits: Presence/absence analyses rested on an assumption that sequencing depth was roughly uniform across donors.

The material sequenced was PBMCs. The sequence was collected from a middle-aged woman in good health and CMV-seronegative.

The CDR3 sequence: CASSRDRGPTDTQYF. The CDR3 DNA reads as TGTGCCAGCAGCCGAGACAGGGGACCCACAGATACGCAGTATTTT. This chain links TRBV7-2 with TRBJ2-3, with 8 bases identical to TRBD1. Germline V gene data show CDR1 as SGHTA and CDR2 as FQGNSA. CDR3 length: 15 residues. Trimming took 5 bases from V and 2 from J; bases not matched to a gene: 6.